This T cell receptor beta chain was captured in a study of blood T cell repertoires in COVID-19. Sequenced by immunoSEQ multiplex PCR; TCRdb stores in-frame clones only, minus some. The sample contains around 140,000 clones, 84% of which appear only once. With 4 bases clipped from V and 3 bases from J, the junction kept 7 bases outside the gene matches. The germline V gene has CDR1 SGHTS and CDR2 YDEGEE. The CDR3 covers 15 residues. The receptor comes from a woman in her forties or fifties with acute COVID-19. V usage is TRBV5-8 and J usage is TRBJ2-7, with TRBD1 matching over 10 bases. Sequenced sample: PBMCs or T cells enriched from blood (not recorded which). Written as DNA, the CDR3 is TGTGCCAGCAGCCCATGGACAGGGGGTATCTACGAGCAGTACTTC. Protein sequence: CASSPWTGGIYEQYF.